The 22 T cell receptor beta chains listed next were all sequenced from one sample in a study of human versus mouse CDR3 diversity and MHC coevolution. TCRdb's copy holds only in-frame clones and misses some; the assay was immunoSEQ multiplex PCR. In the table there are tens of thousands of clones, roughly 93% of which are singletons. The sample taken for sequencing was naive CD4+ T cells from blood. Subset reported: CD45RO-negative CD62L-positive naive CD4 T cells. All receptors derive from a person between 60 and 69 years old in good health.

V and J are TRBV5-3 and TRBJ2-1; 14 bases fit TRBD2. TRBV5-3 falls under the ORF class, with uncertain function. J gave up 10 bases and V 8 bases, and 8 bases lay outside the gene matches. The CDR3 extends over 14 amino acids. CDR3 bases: TGTGCCAGCACAGAGACTAGCGGGAGGGGAGAGCAGTTCTTC. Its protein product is CASTETSGRGEQFF.

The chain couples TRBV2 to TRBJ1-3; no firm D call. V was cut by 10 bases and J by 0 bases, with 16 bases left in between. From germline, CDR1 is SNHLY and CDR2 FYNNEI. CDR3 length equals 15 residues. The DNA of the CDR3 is TGTGCCACTCGGCGAGGTGCTAGCTCTGGAAACACCATATATTTT. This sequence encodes CATRRGASSGNTIYF.

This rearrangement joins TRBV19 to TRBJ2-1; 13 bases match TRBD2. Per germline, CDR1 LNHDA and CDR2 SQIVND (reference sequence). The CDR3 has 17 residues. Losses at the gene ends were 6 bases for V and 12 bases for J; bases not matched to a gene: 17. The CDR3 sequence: CASSKTSGRPSEGWQFF. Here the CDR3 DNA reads TGTGCCAGTAGCAAGACTAGCGGGAGGCCCTCGGAGGGGTGGCAGTTCTTC.

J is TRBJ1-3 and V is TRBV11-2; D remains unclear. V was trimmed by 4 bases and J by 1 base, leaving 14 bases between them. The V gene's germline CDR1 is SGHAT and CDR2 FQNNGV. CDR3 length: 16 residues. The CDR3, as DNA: TGTGCCAGCAGCTGGACTGACGCAGGTTCTGGAAACACCATATATTTT. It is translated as CASSWTDAGSGNTIYF.

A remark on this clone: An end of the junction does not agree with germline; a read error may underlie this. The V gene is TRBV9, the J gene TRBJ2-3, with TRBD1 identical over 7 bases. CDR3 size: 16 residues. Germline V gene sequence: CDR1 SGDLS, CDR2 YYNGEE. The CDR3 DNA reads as TGTGCCAGCAGCCCCCGAAACAGGGGAAGGACAGATATGCAGTATTTT. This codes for CASSPRNRGRTDMQYF. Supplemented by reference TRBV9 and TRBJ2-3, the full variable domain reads DSGVTQTPKHLITATGQRVTLRCSPRSGDLSVYWYQQSLDQGLQFLIQYYNGEERAKGNILERFSAQQFPDLHSELNLSSLELGDSALYFCASSPRNRGRTDMQYFGPGTRLTVL.

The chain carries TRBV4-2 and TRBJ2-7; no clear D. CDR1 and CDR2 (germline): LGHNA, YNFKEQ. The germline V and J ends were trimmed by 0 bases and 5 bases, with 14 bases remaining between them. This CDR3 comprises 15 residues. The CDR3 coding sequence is TGTGCCAGCAGCCAAGATCCTGGTAGCTGGGACGAGCAGTACTTC. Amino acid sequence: CASSQDPGSWDEQYF.

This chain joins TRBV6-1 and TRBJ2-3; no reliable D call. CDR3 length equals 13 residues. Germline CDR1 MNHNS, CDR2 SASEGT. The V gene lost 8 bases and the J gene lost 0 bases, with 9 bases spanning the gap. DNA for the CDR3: TGTGCCAGCCTCAGGCTTAGCACAGATACGCAGTATTTT. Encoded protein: CASLRLSTDTQYF.

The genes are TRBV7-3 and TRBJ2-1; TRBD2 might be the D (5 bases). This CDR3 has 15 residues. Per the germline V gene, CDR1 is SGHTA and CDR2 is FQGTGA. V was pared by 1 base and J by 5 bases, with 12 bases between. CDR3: CASSLSSGNNNEQFF. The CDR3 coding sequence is TGTGCCAGCAGCTTAAGCAGCGGCAACAACAATGAGCAGTTCTTC.

The CDR3 region is CASMEGASTGELFF. CDR3 DNA: TGTGCCAGCATGGAGGGGGCTAGCACCGGGGAGCTGTTTTTT. The chain couples TRBV5-4 to TRBJ2-2; a weak D match, TRBD1 (7 bases). Deletions cut 6 bases from V and 4 bases from J, with 13 bases between. CDR1 SGHNT and CDR2 YYREEE come from the germline V gene (reference sequence). The CDR3 runs 14 residues.

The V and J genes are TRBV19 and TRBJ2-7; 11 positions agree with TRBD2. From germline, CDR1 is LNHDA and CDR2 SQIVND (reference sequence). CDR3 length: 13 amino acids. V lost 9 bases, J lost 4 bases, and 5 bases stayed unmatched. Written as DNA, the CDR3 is TGTGCCAGCCAGGGACTAGCGGCTTACGAGCAGTACTTC. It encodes CASQGLAAYEQYF.

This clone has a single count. The CDR3 loop reads CASSDRDSNNEKLFF. The CDR3 nucleotides are TGTGCCAGCAGTGACCGGGACAGCAATAATGAAAAACTGTTTTTT. This rearrangement joins TRBV25-1 to TRBJ1-4, with 7 bases matching TRBD1. Germline CDR1 is MGHDK and CDR2 is SYGVNS. This CDR3 comprises 15 residues. The ends lost 3 bases at V and 4 bases at J; junction bases unmatched: 5.

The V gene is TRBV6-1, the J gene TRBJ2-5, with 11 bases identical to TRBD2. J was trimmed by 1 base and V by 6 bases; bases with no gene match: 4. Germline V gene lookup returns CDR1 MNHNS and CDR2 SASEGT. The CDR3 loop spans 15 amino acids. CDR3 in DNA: TGTGCCAGCAGCGGGACTAGCGGACCCCAAGAGACCCAGTACTTC. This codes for CASSGTSGPQETQYF.

In nucleotides, the CDR3 is TGTGCCATCAGTGACAGGACATATGACTATGGCTACACCTTC. Its translation is CAISDRTYDYGYTF. This sequence joins TRBV10-3 and TRBJ1-2, with TRBD1 as a possible D gene (5 bases). Germline lookup yields CDR1 ENHRY and CDR2 SYGVKD. Between the trimmed V and J ends, which lost 3 bases and 3 bases, there was a span of 11 bases. This CDR3 spans 14 amino acids.

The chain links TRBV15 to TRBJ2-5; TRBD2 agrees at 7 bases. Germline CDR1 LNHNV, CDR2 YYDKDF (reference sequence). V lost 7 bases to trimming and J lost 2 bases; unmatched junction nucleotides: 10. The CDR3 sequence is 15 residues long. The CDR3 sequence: CATILGGRGQETQYF. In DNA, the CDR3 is TGTGCCACCATCTTAGGAGGGCGGGGGCAAGAGACCCAGTACTTC.

The CDR3 sequence: CASSFGSGYSNTGELFF. CDR3 in DNA: TGCGCCAGCAGCTTCGGGTCCGGTTACTCGAACACCGGGGAGCTGTTTTTT. The J gene is TRBJ2-2, the V gene TRBV5-1; D not certain. The germline V gene encodes CDR1 SGHRS and CDR2 YFSETQ. Trimming took off 2 bases at V and 0 bases at J, with 14 bases between the two ends. The CDR3 runs 17 residues. Based on the CDR3 plus reference TRBV5-1 and TRBJ2-2, the full variable domain is KAGVTQTPRYLIKTRGQQVTLSCSPISGHRSVSWYQQTPGQGLQFLFEYFSETQRNKGNFPGRFSGRQFSNSRSEMNVSTLELGDSALYLCASSFGSGYSNTGELFFGEGSRLTVL.

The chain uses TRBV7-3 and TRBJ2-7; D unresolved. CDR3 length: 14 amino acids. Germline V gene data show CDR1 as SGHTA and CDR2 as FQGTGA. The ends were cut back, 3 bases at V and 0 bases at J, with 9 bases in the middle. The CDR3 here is CASSFPYSSYEQYF. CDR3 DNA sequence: TGTGCCAGCAGCTTCCCTTATAGCTCCTACGAGCAGTACTTC.

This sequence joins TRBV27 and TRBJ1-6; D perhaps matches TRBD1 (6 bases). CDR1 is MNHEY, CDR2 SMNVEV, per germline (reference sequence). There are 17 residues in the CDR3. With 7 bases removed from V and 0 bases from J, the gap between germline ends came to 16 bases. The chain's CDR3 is CASNRWTVLSYNSPLHF. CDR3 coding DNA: TGTGCCAGCAATCGATGGACAGTTCTCTCCTATAATTCACCCCTCCACTTT.

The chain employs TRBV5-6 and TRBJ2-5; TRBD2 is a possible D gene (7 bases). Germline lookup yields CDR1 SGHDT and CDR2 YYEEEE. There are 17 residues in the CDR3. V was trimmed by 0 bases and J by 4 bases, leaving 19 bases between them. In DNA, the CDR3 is TGTGCCAGCAGCTTGGATCGGTGGGGGGGCCGATCAGAGACCCAGTACTTC. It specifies CASSLDRWGGRSETQYF. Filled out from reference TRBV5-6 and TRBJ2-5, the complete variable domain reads DAGVTQSPTHLIKTRGQQVTLRCSPKSGHDTVSWYQQALGQGPQFIFQYYEEEERQRGNFPDRFSGHQFPNYSSELNVNALLLGDSALYLCASSLDRWGGRSETQYFGPGTRLLVL.

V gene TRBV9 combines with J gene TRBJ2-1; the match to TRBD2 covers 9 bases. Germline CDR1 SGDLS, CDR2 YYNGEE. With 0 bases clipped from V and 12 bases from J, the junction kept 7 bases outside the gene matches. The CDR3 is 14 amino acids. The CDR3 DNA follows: TGTGCCAGCAGCGTAGCTAGCGGGAACTTTTGGCAGTTCTTC. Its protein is CASSVASGNFWQFF.

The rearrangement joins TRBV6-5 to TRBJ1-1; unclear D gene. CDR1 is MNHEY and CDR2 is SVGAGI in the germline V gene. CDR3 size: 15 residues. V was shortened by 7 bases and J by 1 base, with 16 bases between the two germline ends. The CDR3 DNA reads TGTGCCAGCAATACCCCCGCCCGAGGGAACACTGAAGCTTTCTTT. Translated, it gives CASNTPARGNTEAFF.

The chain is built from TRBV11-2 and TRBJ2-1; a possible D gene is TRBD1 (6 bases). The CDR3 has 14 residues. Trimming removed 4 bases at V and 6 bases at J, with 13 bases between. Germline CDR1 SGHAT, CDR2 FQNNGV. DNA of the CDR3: TGTGCCAGCAGCTCGAAGGTACAGGGCAATGAGCAGTTCTTC. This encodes CASSSKVQGNEQFF.

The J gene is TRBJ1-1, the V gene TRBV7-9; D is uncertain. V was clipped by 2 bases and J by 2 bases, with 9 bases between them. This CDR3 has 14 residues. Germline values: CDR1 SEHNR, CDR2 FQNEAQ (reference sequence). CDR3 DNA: TGTGCCAGCAGCTTATCGGTTCTAAACACTGAAGCTTTCTTT. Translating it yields CASSLSVLNTEAFF.